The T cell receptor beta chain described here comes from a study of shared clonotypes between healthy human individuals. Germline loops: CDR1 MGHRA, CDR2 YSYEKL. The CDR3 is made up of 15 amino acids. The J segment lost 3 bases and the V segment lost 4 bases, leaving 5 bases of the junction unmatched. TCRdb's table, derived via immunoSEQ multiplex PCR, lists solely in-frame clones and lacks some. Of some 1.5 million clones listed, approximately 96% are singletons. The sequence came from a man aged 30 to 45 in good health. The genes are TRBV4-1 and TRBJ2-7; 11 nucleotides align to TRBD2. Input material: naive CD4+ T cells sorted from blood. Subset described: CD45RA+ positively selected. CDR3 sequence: CASSRVAGGIYEQYF. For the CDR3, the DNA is TGCGCCAGCAGCCGAGTAGCGGGAGGGATCTACGAGCAGTACTTC.